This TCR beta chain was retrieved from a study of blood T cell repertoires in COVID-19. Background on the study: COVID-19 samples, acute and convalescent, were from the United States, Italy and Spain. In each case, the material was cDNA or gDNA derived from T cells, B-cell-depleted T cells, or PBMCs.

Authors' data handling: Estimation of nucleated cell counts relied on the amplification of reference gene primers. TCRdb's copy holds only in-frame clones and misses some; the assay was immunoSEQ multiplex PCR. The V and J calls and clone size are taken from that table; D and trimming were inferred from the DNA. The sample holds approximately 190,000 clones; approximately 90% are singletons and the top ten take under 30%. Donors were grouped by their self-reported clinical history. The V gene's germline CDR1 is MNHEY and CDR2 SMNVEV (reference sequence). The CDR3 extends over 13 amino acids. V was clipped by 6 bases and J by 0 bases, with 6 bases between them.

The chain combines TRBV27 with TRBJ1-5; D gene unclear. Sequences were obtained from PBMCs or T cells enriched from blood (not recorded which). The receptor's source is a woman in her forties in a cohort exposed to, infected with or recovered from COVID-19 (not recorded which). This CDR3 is CASSPYSNQPQHF. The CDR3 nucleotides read TGTGCCAGCAGCCCTTATAGCAATCAGCCCCAGCATTTT.